Listed below are T cell receptor beta chains from one sample, sequenced in a study of CD8 T cells in Susac syndrome. TCRdb re-analysed the immunoSEQ multiplex PCR reads in MiXCR, keeping a single row per CDR3 protein. The data show roughly 120,000 distinct CDR3 sequences, more than 90% seen once. Sequenced input: CD4+ T cells from PBMCs. Source of these receptors: a human donor in good health. Both conserved end residues are part of each CDR3. A D gene is named only where the DNA matches it firmly. Clone size is stated in some rows and not others, as once, few, many or a class when expanded.

J | V | size | D | DNA | CDR3
TRBJ2-7 | TRBV7-9 | NA | NA | TGTGCCAGCAGCCCATCGCCGGGACGGACCAACTACGAGCAGTACTTC | CASSPSPGRTNYEQYF
TRBJ2-5 | TRBV5-1 | NA | NA | TGCGCCAGCAGCATCGGGACATTTGAGGAGACCCAGTACTTC | CASSIGTFEETQYF
TRBJ2-1 | TRBV7-8 | NA | TRBD2 | TGTGCCAGCAGCTTAAAGCTGCTAGCGGGAGACAATGAGCAGTTCTTC | CASSLKLLAGDNEQFF
TRBJ2-7 | TRBV7-2 | once | TRBD1 | TGTGCCAGCAGCACCCGGGACAGGTCCTACGAGCAGTACTTC | CASSTRDRSYEQYF
TRBJ2-5 | TRBV2 | NA | NA | TGTGCCACCAACAAAGGGGATGGCCAAGAGACCCAGTACTTC | CATNKGDGQETQYF
TRBJ1-5 | TRBV7-2 | NA | NA | TGTGCCAGCAGCTCCGACTTTGGGACCAATCAGCCCCAGCATTTT | CASSSDFGTNQPQHF
TRBJ2-1 | TRBV3-1 | NA | NA | TGTGCCAGCAGCCAAGAGTCTGGGCGATACAATGAGCAGTTCTTC | CASSQESGRYNEQFF
TRBJ2-1 | TRBV5-6 | NA | TRBD1 | TGTGCCAGCAGCTTCGCGGACAGGGTAGGAAATGAGCAGTTCTTC | CASSFADRVGNEQFF
TRBJ2-3 | TRBV29-1 | NA | TRBD2 | TGCAGCGTGACTAGCGGGAGTTCACAGAGTACGCAGTATTTT | CSVTSGSSQSTQYF
TRBJ2-3 | TRBV5-1 | NA | NA | TGCGCCAGCAGCTTCCCCCGACTTGGCACAGATACGCAGTATTTT | CASSFPRLGTDTQYF
TRBJ1-2 | TRBV9 | NA | TRBD1 | TGTGCCAGCAGCGCCCAGGGACAGGGGGACTATGGCTACACCTTC | CASSAQGQGDYGYTF
TRBJ1-3 | TRBV5-1 | NA | NA | TGCGCCAGCAGCTCACAGGGTTTTGGAGGGGACACCATATATTTT | CASSSQGFGGDTIYF
TRBJ1-2 | TRBV7-9 | NA | NA | TGTGCCAGCAGCTTACAGGCAACCTATGGCTACACCTTC | CASSLQATYGYTF
TRBJ2-4 | TRBV11-2 | once | TRBD1 | TGTGCCAGCAGCTCAATCGGACAGGGGAACATTCAGTACTTC | CASSSIGQGNIQYF
TRBJ1-5 | TRBV20-1 | NA | NA | TGCAGTGCTAGAGTTCAAGGGGGTAGGGATCAGCCCCAGCATTTT | CSARVQGGRDQPQHF
TRBJ2-2 | TRBV5-4 | NA | NA | TGTGCCAGCAGCTTGGTTGGGGAGACGAGCACCGGGGAGCTGTTTTTT | CASSLVGETSTGELFF
TRBJ2-7 | TRBV20-1 | NA | NA | TGCAGTGCAAGTGCGGGGTTTGGCGAGCAGTACTTC | CSASAGFGEQYF
TRBJ2-3 | TRBV4-1 | NA | NA | TGCGCCAGCAGCCTTGGGACTTTCCGTTCCCCCGATACGCAGTATTTT | CASSLGTFRSPDTQYF
TRBJ2-1 | TRBV20-1 | NA | NA | TGCAGTGCTAGCTCTGAATCCTACAATGAGCAGTTCTTC | CSASSESYNEQFF
TRBJ2-5 | TRBV7-2 | NA | NA | TGTGCCAGCTCCCTTCTAGAGACCCAGTACTTC | CASSLLETQYF
TRBJ1-1 | TRBV5-1 | NA | NA | TGCGCCAGCAGCTTAACAGGGACGACGACTGAAGCTTTCTTT | CASSLTGTTTEAFF
TRBJ2-3 | TRBV6-6 | NA | NA | TGTGCCAGCAGTTACTCGAGCAGGGGAAGCACAGATACGCAGTATTTT | CASSYSSRGSTDTQYF
TRBJ1-2 | TRBV18 | NA | NA | TGTGCCAGCTCACCACTGGGAGATCCCTATGGCTACACCTTC | CASSPLGDPYGYTF
TRBJ1-6 | TRBV7-9 | NA | NA | TGTGCCAGCACCTCCCAAAGTGATTCACCCCTCCACTTT | CASTSQSDSPLHF
TRBJ2-3 | TRBV5-1 | NA | NA | TGCGCCAGCAGCCCGACAGGCACAGATACGCAGTATTTT | CASSPTGTDTQYF
TRBJ2-7 | TRBV7-9 | NA | TRBD1 | TGTGCCAGCAGCCCTGGACAGGGATTCTACGAGCAGTACTTC | CASSPGQGFYEQYF
TRBJ2-5 | TRBV5-1 | NA | TRBD2 | TGCGCCAGCTCAATAGCGGGATTCCAAGAGACCCAGTACTTC | CASSIAGFQETQYF
TRBJ2-3 | TRBV3-1 | NA | TRBD2 | TGTGCCAGCAGCTTCCGACTAGCGGCCACAGATACGCAGTATTTT | CASSFRLAATDTQYF
TRBJ1-2 | TRBV3-1 | NA | TRBD1 | TGTGCCAGCAGCCTCCGGACAGGCATTACTAACTATGGCTACACCTTC | CASSLRTGITNYGYTF
TRBJ2-1 | TRBV7-9 | NA | NA | TGTGCCAGCAGCAAAACTCCTCTAAAACACTCCTACAATGAGCAGTTCTTC | CASSKTPLKHSYNEQFF
TRBJ2-1 | TRBV20-1 | NA | NA | TGCAGTGCTAGTTGGCGCGAACGGGATGAGCAGTTCTTC | CSASWRERDEQFF
TRBJ1-2 | TRBV3-1 | NA | NA | TGTGCCAGCAGCCAGAGCACGCCAGATGGCTACACCTTC | CASSQSTPDGYTF
TRBJ1-5 | TRBV7-8 | NA | NA | TGTGCCAGCAGCTTAGCGGGAGCGGACACCCAGCCCCAGCATTTT | CASSLAGADTQPQHF
TRBJ2-5 | TRBV7-2 | NA | TRBD1 | TGTGCCAGCAGCTTATTGGGACAGGGAACAGAGACCCAGTACTTC | CASSLLGQGTETQYF
TRBJ2-5 | TRBV7-2 | NA | NA | TGTGCCAGCAGCGACAGACGGTGGCAGATGGAGGCAGAGACCCAGTACTTC | CASSDRRWQMEAETQYF
TRBJ1-3 | TRBV30 | NA | NA | TGTGCCTGGAGTGACGGGTTCTCTGGAAACACCATATATTTT | CAWSDGFSGNTIYF
TRBJ1-2 | TRBV12-3/TRBV12-4 | NA | NA | TGTGCCAGCAGCCCTACAGGGAGGGGTGGCTACACCTTC | CASSPTGRGGYTF
TRBJ1-1 | TRBV19 | NA | NA | TGTGCCAGTGAGGGGGGTTTGGGGCGGTCCGATAGCATGAACACTGAAGCTTTCTTT | CASEGGLGRSDSMNTEAFF
TRBJ2-3 | TRBV21-1 | NA | NA | TGTGCCAGCACGTGGAGTAGCACAGATACGCAGTATTTT | CASTWSSTDTQYF
TRBJ2-1 | TRBV4-1 | NA | TRBD2 | TGCGCCAGCAGCCCGGGACTAGCGGAGCCCAATGAGCAGTTCTTC | CASSPGLAEPNEQFF
TRBJ2-3 | TRBV12-3/TRBV12-4 | once | TRBD2 | TGTGCCAGCAGTCAGGGAGGGCCCAGGGCAGATACGCAGTATTTT | CASSQGGPRADTQYF